Presented here are 26 T cell receptor beta chains from one specimen sequenced in a study of blood T cell repertoires in COVID-19. Produced via immunoSEQ multiplex PCR; TCRdb's table is partial and in-frame only. The sample contains fewer than 150,000 clones, 84% of which appear only once. Sequenced: peripheral blood. The origin of the receptors is a woman of 80 years or more in a cohort sampled during active or convalescent COVID-19.

This clone was detected once. This chain connects TRBV5-6 to TRBJ2-7, with TRBD1 as a possible D gene (5 bases). Germline CDR1 SGHDT, CDR2 YYEEEE. Trimming cost V 1 base and J 0 bases, with 8 bases left between them. The CDR3 loop spans 14 amino acids. The CDR3 here is CASSLSGFSYEQYV. For the CDR3, the DNA is TGTGCCAGCAGCTTGTCAGGGTTCTCCTACGAGCAGTACGTC.

The CDR3 sequence: CASSLGRARGKTQYF. In nucleotides, the CDR3 is TGTGCCAGCAGTTTAGGACGAGCCAGGGGGAAGACCCAGTACTTC. The gene calls are TRBV28 and TRBJ2-5; 7 positions match TRBD1. Germline CDR1 reads MDHEN; CDR2 reads SYDVKM. The CDR3 spans 15 residues. V dropped 2 bases and J dropped 6; count of bases not matched to a gene: 9.

The chain joins TRBV24-1 to TRBJ2-3; 14 bases are shared with TRBD2. The CDR3 has 16 amino acids. J gave up 3 bases and V 6 bases, and 4 bases lay outside the gene matches. Germline V lookup: CDR1 KGHDR, CDR2 SFDVKD. The CDR3 DNA is TGTGCCACCAGTTGGACTAGCGGGGGGAAAACAGATACGCAGTATTTT. Translated, it gives CATSWTSGGKTDTQYF.

The chain uses TRBV7-9 and TRBJ2-7, with D hard to call. V dropped 5 bases and J dropped 2 bases, with 4 bases sitting between them. Per the germline V gene, CDR1 is SEHNR and CDR2 is FQNEAQ (reference sequence). The CDR3 is 11 residues long. The CDR3 coding sequence is TGTGCCAGCAGCAATACCTACGAGCAGTACTTC. Amino acid sequence: CASSNTYEQYF.

The CDR3 region has the DNA TGTGCCAGCAGCGGACAGGGGGAGGCAACTAATGAAAAACTGTTTTTT. Amino acids: CASSGQGEATNEKLFF. The chain has TRBV2 and TRBJ1-4, with 10 positions matching TRBD1. CDR1 SNHLY and CDR2 FYNNEI come from the germline V gene. The CDR3 has 16 amino acids. V was clipped by 6 bases and J by 0 bases; unmatched bases: 4. The full variable domain, its missing parts supplied by reference TRBV2 and TRBJ1-4, is EPEVTQTPSHQVTQMGQEVILRCVPISNHLYFYWYRQILGQKVEFLVSFYNNEISEKSEIFDDQFSVERPDGSNFTLKIRSTKLEDSAMYFCASSGQGEATNEKLFFGSGTQLSVL.

The chain recombines TRBV7-2 with TRBJ2-3; no clear D. The CDR3 is made up of 13 amino acids. V lost 1 base and J 5 bases, leaving 7 bases between the germline ends. CDR1 SGHTA and CDR2 FQGNSA come from the germline V gene. The CDR3 bases are TGTGCCAGCAGCTTAGTAGATGGAGATACGCAGTATTTT. Translating gives CASSLVDGDTQYF.

This chain links TRBV15 with TRBJ1-3; D remains ambiguous. With 4 bases removed from V and 1 base from J, the gap between germline ends came to 8 bases. CDR3 length: 14 amino acids. In germline, CDR1 is LNHNV, CDR2 YYDKDF (reference sequence). CDR3 DNA: TGTGCCACCAGCACACGGGGATCTGGAAACACCATATATTTT. Its protein is CATSTRGSGNTIYF.

The rearrangement links TRBV5-1 to TRBJ2-2; D not certain. Germline values: CDR1 SGHRS, CDR2 YFSETQ. Trimming took off 0 bases at V and 5 bases at J, with 8 bases between the two ends. This CDR3 contains 14 residues. The CDR3 DNA sequence: TGCGCCAGCAGCTTGGGCGGTTTTACCGGGGAGCTGTTTTTT. This encodes CASSLGGFTGELFF.

V usage is TRBV29-1 and J usage is TRBJ1-1, with unresolved D. CDR1 and CDR2 from the germline V gene are SQVTM and ANQGSEA. V was cut by 7 bases and J by 3 bases, with 12 bases left in between. The CDR3 is 12 amino acids. As DNA, the CDR3 is TGCAGCGCCTGGGGAGGGTACACTGAAGCTTTCTTT. Protein sequence: CSAWGGYTEAFF.

This chain links TRBV10-3 with TRBJ1-5, with TRBD1 matching over 8 bases. With V trimmed by 10 bases and J by 2 bases, 10 bases remained unmatched. CDR1 ENHRY and CDR2 SYGVKD come from the germline V gene. The CDR3 has 15 residues. The CDR3 DNA reads as TGTGCCACCAAGACCCAGGGGGCGCGCAATCAGCCCCAGCATTTT. It codes for CATKTQGARNQPQHF.

The J gene is TRBJ2-7, the V gene TRBV28; 7 positions match TRBD1. V shed 6 bases, J shed 3 bases, and the junction held 8 bases outside the gene matches. The CDR3 runs to 14 residues. From germline, CDR1 is MDHEN and CDR2 SYDVKM. CDR3 amino acids: CASSMTGLLYEQYV. CDR3 DNA sequence: TGTGCCAGCAGCATGACAGGGCTACTCTACGAGCAGTACGTC.

This clone was counted between two and nine times. The rearrangement joins TRBV27 to TRBJ2-1; 8 bases map to TRBD2. CDR1 is MNHEY, CDR2 SMNVEV, per germline (reference sequence). CDR3 length equals 16 residues. Trimming removed 5 bases from V and 6 bases from J; junction bases left unmatched: 12. For the CDR3, the DNA is TGTGCCAGCAGTCCCCGATTAGCGGGGAATATCAATGAGCAGTTCTTC. Its protein is CASSPRLAGNINEQFF.

There are a few counts of this clone. This chain joins TRBV29-1 and TRBJ1-2, with D possibly being TRBD1 (6 bases). Germline CDR1 SQVTM, CDR2 ANQGSEA. Trimming cost V 5 bases and J 0 bases, with 16 bases left between them. This CDR3 has 15 residues. CDR3 sequence reads: CSVFVGALPNYGYTF. The CDR3 DNA reads TGCAGCGTTTTTGTGGGGGCGCTCCCTAACTATGGCTACACCTTC.

The J gene is TRBJ2-2, the V gene TRBV19, with TRBD2 identical over 7 bases. The CDR3 extends over 18 amino acids. Germline loops: CDR1 LNHDA, CDR2 SQIVND (reference sequence). Trimming removed 1 base from V and 0 bases from J; junction bases left unmatched: 8. In DNA form, the CDR3 reads TGTGCCAGTAGTATAGTAAGGTGGGGAGGGGCGAACACCGGGGAGCTGTTTTTT. It translates to CASSIVRWGGANTGELFF.

CDR3 protein: CASSGQADGYTF. In DNA form, the CDR3 reads TGCGCCAGCAGCGGACAGGCGGATGGCTACACCTTC. The genes are TRBV5-1 and TRBJ1-2; TRBD1 aligns across 7 bases. Germline V CDR1 and CDR2: SGHRS, YFSETQ. This CDR3 contains 12 residues. V dropped 4 bases and J dropped 6; count of bases not matched to a gene: 3.

This clone appeared once. The gene calls are TRBV11-2 and TRBJ2-3; 9 nucleotides agree with TRBD2. The CDR3 loop spans 16 amino acids. With V trimmed by 1 base and J by 1 base, 3 bases remained unmatched. The V gene's germline CDR1 is SGHAT and CDR2 FQNNGV. The CDR3, as DNA: TGTGCCAGCAGCTTAGGTGTAGCGGGGGGCACAGATACGCAGTATTTT. Translating gives CASSLGVAGGTDTQYF.

The chain couples TRBV19 to TRBJ1-2, with 8 bases lining up with TRBD1. Germline CDR1 and CDR2: LNHDA and SQIVND (reference sequence). This CDR3 has 13 amino acids. The V and J ends lost 5 bases and 9 bases, in that order; junction bases with no gene match: 8. The CDR3 is CASSLDRVGSYTF. The CDR3 DNA sequence: TGTGCCAGTAGTTTGGACAGGGTTGGGAGCTACACCTTC. Looking up the rest from reference TRBV19 and TRBJ1-2 gives the full variable domain: DGGITQSPKYLFRKEGQNVTLSCEQNLNHDAMYWYRQDPGQGLRLIYYSQIVNDFQKGDIAEGYSVSREKKESFPLTVTSAQKNPTAFYLCASSLDRVGSYTFGSGTRLTVV.

This sequence joins TRBV10-3 and TRBJ1-2, with 7 bases lining up with TRBD1. Losses at the gene ends were 2 bases for V and 7 bases for J; bases not matched to a gene: 4. CDR3 size: 13 residues. Germline assignment: CDR1 ENHRY and CDR2 SYGVKD. The CDR3 DNA follows: TGTGCCATCAGTGAGAACAGGGGCTTTGGCTACACCTTC. This gives the protein CAISENRGFGYTF.

The V and J genes are TRBV5-1 and TRBJ2-6, with 12 bases fitting TRBD1. With V trimmed by 7 bases and J by 3 bases, 11 bases remained unmatched. Per germline, CDR1 SGHRS and CDR2 YFSETQ. There are 18 residues in the CDR3. DNA for the CDR3: TGCGCCAGCGGAAAAGGGGGACAGGGGGCGCGTGGGGCCAACGTCCTGACTTTC. This sequence encodes CASGKGGQGARGANVLTF.

In this sample, this clone turned up a few times. The rearrangement links TRBV7-6 to TRBJ1-4, with 7 bases matching TRBD1. Trimming took 1 base from V and 10 from J; bases not matched to a gene: 9. Germline CDR1 SGHVS, CDR2 FNYEAQ. This CDR3 contains 15 residues. CDR3 loop: CASSLGPGQLAKLFF. Here the CDR3 DNA reads TGTGCCAGCAGCTTAGGTCCGGGACAGCTTGCAAAACTGTTTTTT.

This clone showed up just once. The chain recombines TRBV5-1 with TRBJ1-1, with unresolved D. Germline V gene data show CDR1 as SGHRS and CDR2 as YFSETQ. Between the trimmed V and J ends, which lost 0 bases and 1 base, there was a span of 7 bases. This CDR3 has 14 amino acids. The CDR3: CASSLVTGNTEAFF. CDR3 coding DNA: TGCGCCAGCAGCTTGGTAACGGGGAACACTGAAGCTTTCTTT.

V is TRBV19 and J is TRBJ1-1; 7 positions match TRBD1. Per the germline V gene, CDR1 is LNHDA and CDR2 is SQIVND (reference sequence). This CDR3 is 14 amino acids long. J lost 0 bases, V lost 6 bases, and 4 bases had no gene match. The chain's CDR3 is CASSRDSLNTEAFF. The CDR3 bases are TGTGCCAGTAGCAGGGACAGCTTGAACACTGAAGCTTTCTTT.

This chain links TRBV7-2 with TRBJ1-2; the match to TRBD1 covers 7 bases. Germline assignment: CDR1 SGHTA and CDR2 FQGNSA. The trim removed 5 bases at V and 5 bases at J, leaving 11 bases unmatched. The CDR3 extends over 15 amino acids. CDR3 amino acids: CASSARDSFLYGYTF. CDR3 in DNA: TGTGCCAGCAGCGCCCGGGACAGCTTCTTATATGGCTACACCTTC.

This rearrangement joins TRBV7-2 to TRBJ2-5; 8 nucleotides match TRBD1. After removal of 2 bases from V and 5 bases from J, the junction contained 7 bases not matched to a gene. Germline values: CDR1 SGHTA, CDR2 FQGNSA. The CDR3 is made up of 15 amino acids. This chain's CDR3 is CASSLHPGGSETQYF. CDR3 nucleotides: TGTGCCAGCAGCTTACACCCAGGGGGCTCGGAGACCCAGTACTTC.

The J gene is TRBJ1-4, the V gene TRBV12-5; D may be TRBD1 (6 bases). Looked up from germline, CDR1 is LGHNT and CDR2 is FRNRAP. This CDR3 has 15 residues. Trimming pared 1 base from V and 4 bases from J, leaving 10 bases between. The CDR3 spells CASGLGTAFNEKLFF. The CDR3 bases are TGTGCTAGTGGTTTGGGGACAGCCTTTAATGAAAAACTGTTTTTT.

V gene TRBV20-1 combines with J gene TRBJ2-5; TRBD1 agrees at 7 bases. Germline CDR1 and CDR2: DFQATT and SNEGSKA (reference sequence). The trim removed 4 bases at V and 5 bases at J, leaving 1 base unmatched. The CDR3 runs 11 residues. CDR3 nucleotides: TGCAGTGCTACCAGGGGGGAGACCCAGTACTTC. It translates to CSATRGETQYF.